Following are 29 T cell receptor beta chains from one sample sequenced in a study of blood T cells in healthy people across ages. Together with a sample-barcoded 5' primer, a J-beta primer mix was included in a second PCR lasting about 7 to 12 cycles. TCRdb ran MiXCR on the 5' RACE reads and lists one entry per CDR3 protein. The sample shows approximately 810,000 distinct CDR3 sequences, roughly 35% of them seen only once. Sequencing was done on a sample of blood. The source of these receptors is a man aged 18 to 35 in good health.

The chain couples TRBV20-1 to TRBJ2-7, with 10 bases aligning to TRBD1. V trimming: 1 base; J trimming: 3 bases; junction bases outside the gene matches: 6. This CDR3 has 15 amino acids. Germline V lookup: CDR1 DFQATT, CDR2 SNEGSKA (reference sequence). CDR3 coding DNA: TGCAGTGCTAGAGGCCCCGGGACAGGGGACTACGAGCAGTACTTC. Translated, it gives CSARGPGTGDYEQYF.

The V call is TRBV11-3, the J call TRBJ2-7; D is perhaps TRBD2 (7 bases). The CDR3 is made up of 13 amino acids. The ends were cut back, 5 bases at V and 10 bases at J, with 18 bases in the middle. The germline gives CDR1 SGHNT, CDR2 YENEEA. The CDR3 is CASSRGAQEAQYF. In DNA form, the CDR3 reads TGTGCCAGCAGCCGGGGGGCCCAAGAGGCCCAGTACTTC.

In this sample, this clonotype turned up a few times. The chain has TRBV28 and TRBJ2-1; 7 bases are a match to TRBD2. The germline CDR1 and CDR2 sequences are MDHEN and SYDVKM. V was pared by 5 bases and J by 2 bases, with 6 bases of the junction left unmatched. The CDR3 sequence is 15 residues long. The CDR3 sequence: CASSPLADPYNEQFF. CDR3 coding DNA: TGTGCCAGCAGTCCCCTAGCGGACCCCTACAATGAGCAGTTCTTC.

With respect to this clonotype: A much larger clone sits a single nucleotide away, making a read error possible. This chain uses TRBV20-1 with TRBJ2-4; 9 bases fit TRBD2. Germline CDR1 DFQATT, CDR2 SNEGSKA (reference sequence). Germline trimming cut 3 bases from V and 0 bases from J; bases unmatched to any gene: 12. The CDR3 runs 18 residues. The CDR3 nucleotides are TGCAGTGCTAGCGGGCTAGCGGGGACCGATATAGCCAAAAACATTCAGTACTTC. This translates into CSASGLAGTDIAKNIQYF.

This chain uses TRBV27 with TRBJ1-1, with D maybe TRBD1 (5 bases). V gave up 0 bases and J gave up 4 bases, with 9 bases separating them. Germline CDR1 reads MNHEY; CDR2 reads SMNVEV (reference sequence). The CDR3 contains 14 residues. The CDR3 nucleotides read TGTGCCAGCAGTTTATCTTCGGGGGGCACTGAAGCTTTCTTT. Its protein product is CASSLSSGGTEAFF.

This clonotype has only a few counts. The chain employs TRBV7-2 and TRBJ2-3; D not certain. Germline V lookup: CDR1 SGHTA, CDR2 FQGNSA. V lost 0 bases and J lost 2, with 12 bases in between. The CDR3 runs 16 residues. The CDR3: CASSLASHLITDTQYF. The DNA for the CDR3 is TGTGCCAGCAGCTTAGCGTCGCATTTGATCACAGATACGCAGTATTTT.

This clonotype was observed a few times. V is TRBV4-3 and J is TRBJ2-7; no clear D. The CDR3 is 13 residues long. Between the trimmed V and J ends, which lost 0 bases and 6 bases, there was a span of 9 bases. CDR1 LGHNA and CDR2 YSLEER come from the germline V gene. The CDR3 sequence: CASSQDYPAEQYF. DNA for the CDR3: TGCGCCAGCAGCCAAGATTATCCGGCCGAGCAGTACTTC.

The chain uses TRBV5-1 and TRBJ2-6; D tentatively reads TRBD1 or TRBD2 (5 bases each). The germline V gene has CDR1 SGHRS and CDR2 YFSETQ. CDR3 length equals 15 residues. The V end lost 3 bases, the J end lost 1 base, and 8 bases lay between the germline ends. DNA for the CDR3: TGCGCCAGCAGCTGGGGGAATTCTGGGGCCAACGTCCTGACTTTC. Translated, it gives CASSWGNSGANVLTF. The entire variable domain, with the rest obtained from reference TRBV5-1 and TRBJ2-6, is as follows: KAGVTQTPRYLIKTRGQQVTLSCSPISGHRSVSWYQQTPGQGLQFLFEYFSETQRNKGNFPGRFSGRQFSNSRSEMNVSTLELGDSALYLCASSWGNSGANVLTFGAGSRLTVL.

The rearrangement links TRBV9 to TRBJ1-3; D remains unclear. Trimming removed 5 bases from V and 4 bases from J, with 13 bases in between. Looked up from germline, CDR1 is SGDLS and CDR2 is YYNGEE. The CDR3 has 14 residues. The CDR3 bases are TGTGCCAGCAGTGTTGCGGGATCCGGAAACACCATATATTTT. This codes for CASSVAGSGNTIYF.

This chain connects TRBV7-3 to TRBJ2-3, with D unclear. Per germline, CDR1 SGHTA and CDR2 FQGTGA. The CDR3 contains 15 residues. V was cut by 4 bases and J by 2 bases, with 13 bases left in between. Written as DNA, the CDR3 is TGTGCCAGCAGCTCGGCAGCGAGGACCACAGATACGCAGTATTTT. It encodes CASSSAARTTDTQYF.

This clonotype has only a few counts. V usage is TRBV7-2 and J usage is TRBJ2-1; no clear D. The CDR3 extends over 14 amino acids. Germline V gene sequence: CDR1 SGHTA, CDR2 FQGNSA. Trimming removed 3 bases at V and 1 base at J, with 7 bases between. This CDR3 is CASSLDLSYNEQFF. The CDR3 coding sequence is TGTGCCAGCAGCTTGGACCTGTCCTACAATGAGCAGTTCTTC.

The chain couples TRBV21-1 to TRBJ1-1. TRBV21-1 is tagged as a pseudogene. The CDR3 length is 13 residues. The DNA for the CDR3 is TGTGCCAGCAATGAGAGGTCGAACACTGAAGCTTTCTTT. It is translated as CASNERSNTEAFF.

This clonotype was recorded a few times. J is TRBJ2-5 and V is TRBV5-1; 8 bases fit TRBD1. This CDR3 has 16 residues. CDR1 is SGHRS, CDR2 YFSETQ, per germline. V lost 4 bases and J lost 4; bases outside the gene matches: 12. Here the CDR3 DNA reads TGCGCCAGCAGCCGGACCCCTGGGACAGGTCGAGAGACCCAGTACTTC. It codes for CASSRTPGTGRETQYF.

This clonotype was seen only a few times. V usage is TRBV20-1 and J usage is TRBJ2-1; TRBD1 agrees at 7 bases. CDR3 size: 13 residues. Trimming took 5 bases from V and 9 from J; bases not matched to a gene: 10. CDR1 and CDR2 from the germline V gene are DFQATT and SNEGSKA (reference sequence). CDR3 DNA: TGCAGTGCTCTTCGACAGGGTGGGGGTGAGCAGTTCTTC. Translating it yields CSALRQGGGEQFF.

This clonotype showed up just a few times. V is TRBV12-3 or TRBV12-4 and J is TRBJ2-1, with D possibly TRBD1 on 6 matching bases. The end of the DNA fits TRBJ2-7 better, so the J call may be wrong. The CDR3 contains 16 residues. CDR3 in DNA: TGTGCCAGCAGTTCACAGGGCTTTGGGTCCTACAATGAGCAGTACTTC. The encoded protein is CASSSQGFGSYNEQYF.

The sample holds a few counts of this clonotype. The rearrangement uses TRBV5-1 and TRBJ2-1, with 7 bases aligning to TRBD2. The trim removed 0 bases at V and 0 bases at J, leaving 15 bases unmatched. The CDR3 is 20 amino acids. Germline CDR1 and CDR2: SGHRS and YFSETQ. CDR3 region: CASSLVAGEPNQLSYNEQFF. CDR3 DNA: TGCGCCAGCAGCTTGGTTGCGGGGGAACCGAACCAACTCTCCTACAATGAGCAGTTCTTC. The full variable domain, rest sourced from reference TRBV5-1 and TRBJ2-1, is KAGVTQTPRYLIKTRGQQVTLSCSPISGHRSVSWYQQTPGQGLQFLFEYFSETQRNKGNFPGRFSGRQFSNSRSEMNVSTLELGDSALYLCASSLVAGEPNQLSYNEQFFGPGTRLTVL.

This clonotype appeared a few times. J is TRBJ2-7 and V is TRBV4-2; D perhaps matches TRBD2 (6 bases). The CDR3 is made up of 14 amino acids. V was shortened by 0 bases and J by 4 bases, with 10 bases between the two germline ends. Germline V gene data show CDR1 as LGHNA and CDR2 as YNFKEQ. The CDR3, as DNA: TGTGCCAGCAGCCAAGAAACGGGGAGGTACGAGCAGTACTTC. This encodes CASSQETGRYEQYF.

This clonotype showed up just a few times. The chain joins TRBV7-2 to TRBJ1-1; D is unclear. Trimming removed 5 bases at V and 3 bases at J, with 16 bases between. CDR1 SGHTA and CDR2 FQGNSA come from the germline V gene. This CDR3 has 15 amino acids. The CDR3 is CASSPALGIDTEAFF. CDR3 bases: TGTGCCAGCAGCCCGGCACTGGGAATCGACACTGAAGCTTTCTTT.

The chain couples TRBV14 to TRBJ2-5; no clear D. Germline lookup yields CDR1 SGHDN and CDR2 FVKESK. Between the trimmed V and J ends, which lost 0 bases and 13 bases, there was a span of 12 bases. This CDR3 is built from 12 residues. DNA for the CDR3: TGTGCCAGCAGCCAAGAAGGCGTCCGGAGGTACTTC. Its translation is CASSQEGVRRYF.

This chain uses TRBV5-5 with TRBJ2-5; the D gene is possibly TRBD2 (7 bases). The J call could be wrong; TRBJ2-7 is a better fit for the DNA end. Germline CDR1 reads SGHKS; CDR2 reads YYEKEE (reference sequence). The CDR3 has 14 residues. CDR3 sequence (DNA): TGTGCCAGCAGCATTGGGGGGGCCACCTACGAGCAGTACTTC. It encodes CASSIGGATYEQYF.

This clonotype was seen a handful of times. Given a much more abundant clone one base away, this may be a read error. The chain links TRBV29-1 to TRBJ2-1, with TRBD1 matching over 7 bases. The CDR3 has 14 amino acids. V shed 4 bases, J shed 3 bases, and the junction held 6 bases outside the gene matches. Germline CDR1 and CDR2: SQVTM and ANQGSEA. CDR3 nucleotide sequence: TGCAGCGTTGCTAGGGACAGAGTCTACAATGAGCAGTTCTTC. Protein product: CSVARDRVYNEQFF.

This clonotype was counted a few times. The chain recombines TRBV6-5 with TRBJ1-2; D possibly corresponds to TRBD1 (5 bases). The CDR3 is made up of 14 amino acids. Germline CDR1 MNHEY, CDR2 SVGAGI. V was trimmed by 4 bases and J by 10 bases, leaving 19 bases between them. Here the CDR3 DNA reads TGTGCCAGCAGTTTCCGCCATTGGGACGGAGACTACACCTTC. Translating it yields CASSFRHWDGDYTF.

This clonotype was found many times. The genes are TRBV20-1 and TRBJ2-5, with D unclear. Per the germline V gene, CDR1 is DFQATT and CDR2 is SNEGSKA (reference sequence). The V gene lost 0 bases and the J gene lost 5 bases, with 1 base spanning the gap. This CDR3 has 10 amino acids. The CDR3 DNA follows: TGCAGTGCTAGAGAGGAGACCCAGTACTTC. Encoded protein: CSAREETQYF.

This clonotype was detected a few times. This may be a read error, as it is one base from a much larger clone. CDR3 protein: CAGSFTVADTQYF. Here the CDR3 DNA reads TGTGCCGGCAGTTTTACCGTGGCGGATACGCAGTATTTT. The rearrangement uses TRBV12-3 or TRBV12-4 and TRBJ2-3, with D unresolved. CDR3 length: 13 amino acids.

The chain recombines TRBV9 with TRBJ2-1, with 9 bases lining up with TRBD2. The CDR3 contains 16 residues. V gave up 4 bases and J gave up 4 bases; unmatched junction bases: 9. The V gene's germline CDR1 is SGDLS and CDR2 YYNGEE. CDR3 sequence (DNA): TGTGCCAGCAGCACTAAATCTAGCGGGACATACAATGAGCAGTTCTTC. It is translated as CASSTKSSGTYNEQFF.

The sample holds many counts of this clonotype. This rearrangement joins TRBV5-4 to TRBJ2-1; D tentatively reads TRBD1 or TRBD2 (5 bases each). This CDR3 comprises 15 residues. The germline V gene encodes CDR1 SGHNT and CDR2 YYREEE (reference sequence). The CDR3 protein is CARRGDERAYNEQFF. In DNA, the CDR3 is TGTGCGCGACGAGGGGACGAGAGGGCTTACAATGAGCAGTTCTTC.

This clonotype has a handful of counts. V usage is TRBV5-1 and J usage is TRBJ2-5; 11 bases line up with TRBD2. There are 16 residues in the CDR3. J gave up 2 bases and V 4 bases, and 7 bases lay outside the gene matches. Germline assignment: CDR1 SGHRS and CDR2 YFSETQ. CDR3 bases: TGCGCCAGCAGCACCGGACTAGCGGGCCCACAAGAGACCCAGTACTTC. It codes for CASSTGLAGPQETQYF.

This chain links TRBV12-3 or TRBV12-4 with TRBJ2-6; tentatively, D is TRBD2 (6 bases). V was cut by 3 bases and J by 0 bases, with 9 bases left in between. CDR3 size: 16 residues. Here the CDR3 reads CASSLGGCSGANVLTF. The CDR3 DNA reads TGTGCCAGCAGTTTGGGGGGATGCTCTGGGGCCAACGTCCTGACTTTC.

The genes are TRBV15 and TRBJ2-7; D is possibly TRBD2 (7 bases). The germline V gene has CDR1 LNHNV and CDR2 YYDKDF (reference sequence). The ends were cut back, 0 bases at V and 6 bases at J, with 21 bases in the middle. The CDR3 totals 17 residues. The CDR3 sequence is CATSRDYGGGEGSEQYF. For the CDR3, the DNA is TGTGCCACCAGCAGAGATTATGGCGGGGGCGAAGGATCCGAGCAGTACTTC.